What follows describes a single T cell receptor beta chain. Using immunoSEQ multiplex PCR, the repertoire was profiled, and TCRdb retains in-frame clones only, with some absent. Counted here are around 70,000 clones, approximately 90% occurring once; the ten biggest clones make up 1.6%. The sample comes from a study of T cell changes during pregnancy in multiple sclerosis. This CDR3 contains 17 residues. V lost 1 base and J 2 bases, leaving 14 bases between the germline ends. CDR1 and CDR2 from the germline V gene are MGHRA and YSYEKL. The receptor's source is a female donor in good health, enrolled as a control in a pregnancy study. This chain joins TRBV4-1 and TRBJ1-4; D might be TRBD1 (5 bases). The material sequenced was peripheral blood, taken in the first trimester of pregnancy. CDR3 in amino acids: CASSQGRGGGTNEKLFF. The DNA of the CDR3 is TGCGCCAGCAGCCAAGGACGGGGGGGTGGGACTAATGAAAAACTGTTTTTT.